This T cell receptor (beta chain) was retrieved from a study of cytomegalovirus exposure and HLA in healthy donors. PCR amplification relied on 60 Vbeta primers (plus 13 Jbeta primers). In the study's own analysis: The authors later counted roughly 77 million unique TCR beta chains, approximately 10 million of them shared. Profiling relied on immunoSEQ multiplex PCR, and the TCRdb table lists in-frame clones only, not all of them. The V and J calls and clone size are taken from that table; D and trimming were inferred from the DNA. The repertoire consists of approximately 160,000 clones, with roughly 72% occurring once and the leading ten covering roughly 1.6%. In regard to this clone: Its antigen is currently unknown.

Regarding the study as a whole: According to an earlier analysis, most TCR beta V segments yielded productive rearrangements about 87% or about 30% of the time.

Germline V lookup: CDR1 MDHEN, CDR2 SYDVKM. The V and J ends lost 3 bases and 3 bases, in that order; junction bases with no gene match: 9. This CDR3 is built from 17 residues. The chain carries TRBV28 and TRBJ2-2; 8 bases are a match to TRBD2. The TCR was taken from a man aged 35-49 years in good health and CMV-seronegative. Sequencing used PBMCs. CDR3 in DNA: TGTGCCAGCAGTTTCCTGGAGCGGGAGCGGTACACCGGGGAGCTGTTTTTT. As protein: CASSFLERERYTGELFF. Drawing the rest from reference TRBV28 and TRBJ2-2, the complete variable domain is DVKVTQSSRYLVKRTGEKVFLECVQDMDHENMFWYRQDPGLGLRLIYFSYDVKMKEKGDIPEGYSVSREKKERFSLILESASTNQTSMYLCASSFLERERYTGELFFGEGSRLTVL.